This entry lists 24 T cell receptor beta chains sequenced from one sample in a study of blood T cell repertoires in COVID-19. This table comes from immunoSEQ multiplex PCR, and its TCRdb copy is limited to in-frame clones, with some not included. The sample consists of 61,000 or so clones, 88% of them appearing once. Sequenced sample: peripheral blood. The receptors derive from a woman aged 50 to 60 with active or convalescent COVID-19.

This chain joins TRBV5-1 and TRBJ1-2; 7 positions match TRBD1. The V segment lost 4 bases and the J segment 5 bases; nucleotides outside the gene matches: 11. From germline, CDR1 is SGHRS and CDR2 YFSETQ. CDR3 length: 15 amino acids. CDR3 amino acids: CASSTGQAVGYGYTF. DNA for the CDR3: TGCGCCAGCAGCACTGGACAGGCGGTGGGGTATGGCTACACCTTC.

The chain couples TRBV7-3 to TRBJ2-1; 11 nucleotides line up with TRBD2. Germline assignment: CDR1 SGHTA and CDR2 FQGTGA. The CDR3 runs to 16 residues. V lost 2 bases and J lost 13; bases outside the gene matches: 13. The CDR3 is CASSLALAGVIPTQFF. In nucleotides, the CDR3 is TGTGCCAGCAGCTTAGCACTAGCGGGAGTAATCCCAACACAGTTCTTC.

This chain uses TRBV9 with TRBJ2-7, with 7 bases identical to TRBD1. Germline lookup yields CDR1 SGDLS and CDR2 YYNGEE. This CDR3 spans 13 amino acids. Trimming removed 3 bases from V and 3 bases from J; junction bases left unmatched: 3. The CDR3 DNA reads as TGTGCCAGCAGCGGCCAGGGGGACTACGAGCAGTACTTC. Encoded protein: CASSGQGDYEQYF.

The chain links TRBV1 to TRBJ2-1; TRBD1, the table's D call, was not compared with the DNA. TRBV1 is termed a pseudogene. The CDR3 loop spans 15 amino acids. DNA for the CDR3: TGCACCAGCCCGTCAGGGAAAGTTTGGGGCAATGAGCAGTTCTTC. Protein: CTSPSGKVWGNEQFF.

The chain couples TRBV4-1 to TRBJ2-7; 8 bases fit TRBD2. With V trimmed by 1 base and J by 6 bases, 14 bases remained unmatched. Germline V gene data show CDR1 as MGHRA and CDR2 as YSYEKL. This CDR3 has 17 amino acids. This CDR3 reads CASSQVLTGTSSLEQYF. For the CDR3, the DNA is TGCGCCAGCAGCCAAGTTTTAACCGGGACTAGTAGCCTCGAGCAGTACTTC.

The CDR3: CASSPDHLREKETQYF. CDR3 nucleotide sequence: TGTGCCAGCAGCCCAGACCACTTACGGGAGAAAGAGACCCAGTACTTC. This chain uses TRBV7-6 with TRBJ2-5; TRBD2 might be the D (6 bases). Trimming took off 5 bases at V and 3 bases at J, with 19 bases between the two ends. The CDR3 has 16 amino acids. Looked up from germline, CDR1 is SGHVS and CDR2 is FNYEAQ.

This chain connects TRBV11-3 to TRBJ2-1, with a tentative D call TRBD1 (6 bases). V lost 5 bases, J lost 9 bases, and 8 bases lay in between. Germline CDR1 reads SGHNT; CDR2 reads YENEEA. The CDR3 is made up of 11 amino acids. The CDR3 sequence is CASSRGGEQFF. CDR3 coding DNA: TGTGCCAGCAGCAGAGGGGGTGAGCAGTTCTTC. The full variable domain, with the rest looked up from reference TRBV11-3 and TRBJ2-1, is EAGVVQSPRYKIIEKKQPVAFWCNPISGHNTLYWYLQNLGQGPELLIRYENEEAVDDSQLPKDRFSAERLKGVDSTLKIQPAELGDSAVYLCASSRGGEQFFGPGTRLTVL.

The chain recombines TRBV11-2 with TRBJ1-2; 8 bases agree with TRBD1. CDR1 is SGHAT and CDR2 is FQNNGV in the germline V gene. Germline trimming cut 8 bases from V and 3 bases from J; bases unmatched to any gene: 11. This CDR3 has 15 amino acids. CDR3 coding DNA: TGTGCCAGCGCAGTTACAGGGGGATCGGACTATGGCTACACCTTC. Protein product: CASAVTGGSDYGYTF.

The chain links TRBV5-1 to TRBJ2-5; no clear D gene. In germline, CDR1 is SGHRS, CDR2 YFSETQ. The CDR3 runs to 15 residues. Trimming removed 4 bases at V and 3 bases at J, with 16 bases between. This CDR3 is CASSVTLSEEETQYF. DNA of the CDR3: TGCGCCAGCAGCGTAACTCTTTCCGAGGAAGAGACCCAGTACTTC.

The chain couples TRBV24-1 to TRBJ2-1, with 11 nucleotides matching TRBD2. Germline CDR1 is KGHDR and CDR2 is SFDVKD. V was clipped by 4 bases and J by 6 bases; unmatched bases: 10. This CDR3 contains 17 residues. The DNA for the CDR3 is TGTGCCACCAGTGACCGGACTAGCGGGCCCCCTTTCAATGAGCAGTTCTTC. This translates into CATSDRTSGPPFNEQFF.

The V gene is TRBV11-2, the J gene TRBJ1-4, with D possibly matching TRBD1 (6 bases). CDR3 size: 19 residues. Germline CDR1 is SGHAT and CDR2 is FQNNGV. Trimming removed 5 bases from V and 0 bases from J, with 22 bases in between. The CDR3 spells CASSDVYRGGPATNEKLFF. The CDR3 coding sequence is TGTGCCAGCAGCGATGTGTATCGGGGGGGCCCTGCAACTAATGAAAAACTGTTTTTT.

This clone has a handful of counts. The gene calls are TRBV7-9 and TRBJ1-2; 10 bases are a match to TRBD1. Germline CDR1 is SEHNR and CDR2 is FQNEAQ (reference sequence). With V trimmed by 6 bases and J by 3 bases, 4 bases remained unmatched. The CDR3 extends over 14 amino acids. In DNA form, the CDR3 reads TGTGCCAGCAGGGGGACAGGGGTCGACTATGGCTACACCTTC. Its protein is CASRGTGVDYGYTF.

The J gene is TRBJ2-1, the V gene TRBV15, with 9 bases fitting TRBD2. Looked up from germline, CDR1 is LNHNV and CDR2 is YYDKDF (reference sequence). V shed 3 bases and J 4 bases; nucleotides not matched to a gene: 4. The CDR3 is made up of 15 amino acids. In nucleotides, the CDR3 is TGTGCCACCAGCAGGCGGGAGGGGGGGTACAATGAGCAGTTCTTC. This translates into CATSRREGGYNEQFF.

The chain recombines TRBV19 with TRBJ2-5; D is perhaps TRBD1 (7 bases). The CDR3 sequence is 13 residues long. Germline V gene data show CDR1 as LNHDA and CDR2 as SQIVND (reference sequence). The V end lost 4 bases, the J end lost 4 bases, and 10 bases lay between the germline ends. The CDR3 reads CASSTQGGETQYF. CDR3 bases: TGTGCCAGTAGTACCCAGGGGGGAGAGACCCAGTACTTC.

The chain combines TRBV27 with TRBJ1-1, with a weak D call TRBD1 (5 bases). The CDR3 sequence is 14 residues long. Germline lookup yields CDR1 MNHEY and CDR2 SMNVEV (reference sequence). V was clipped by 6 bases and J by 1 base, with 12 bases between them. CDR3 DNA: TGTGCCAGCAGACAAGGGACTGCGAACACTGAAGCTTTCTTT. Translated: CASRQGTANTEAFF.

CDR3: CASSETTGVYGYTF. The CDR3 bases are TGTGCCAGCAGTGAAACGACAGGGGTCTATGGCTACACCTTC. V usage is TRBV6-1 and J usage is TRBJ1-2, with 8 bases that match TRBD1. Germline assignment: CDR1 MNHNS and CDR2 SASEGT. V shed 2 bases and J 4 bases; nucleotides not matched to a gene: 3. The CDR3 contains 14 residues.

This chain uses TRBV6-1 with TRBJ1-5; 8 bases fit TRBD1. The germline gives CDR1 MNHNS, CDR2 SASEGT. The CDR3 covers 15 residues. V lost 2 bases and J lost 2; bases outside the gene matches: 2. The CDR3 nucleotides read TGTGCCAGCAGTGAAATGGGACAGGGCAATCAGCCCCAGCATTTT. Amino acid sequence: CASSEMGQGNQPQHF.

The table lists this clone with a count of one. V and J are TRBV5-1 and TRBJ2-5; TRBD1 might be the D (6 bases). Trimming removed 1 base at V and 0 bases at J, with 10 bases between. Germline CDR1 is SGHRS and CDR2 is YFSETQ. The CDR3 loop spans 15 amino acids. CDR3 residues: CASSLTGQYQETQYF. The CDR3 coding sequence is TGCGCCAGCAGCTTGACAGGGCAGTACCAAGAGACCCAGTACTTC.

The CDR3 loop is CASRTTGATNTEAFF. The CDR3 nucleotides are TGTGCCAGCAGAACTACAGGGGCTACGAACACTGAAGCTTTCTTT. The J gene is TRBJ1-1, the V gene TRBV27, with 7 bases matching TRBD1. This CDR3 has 15 residues. V shed 6 bases, J shed 1 base, and the junction held 8 bases outside the gene matches. CDR1 MNHEY and CDR2 SMNVEV come from the germline V gene (reference sequence).

The chain carries TRBV14 and TRBJ1-2; D might be TRBD1 (5 bases). The germline V and J ends were trimmed by 2 bases and 6 bases, with 22 bases remaining between them. Germline V lookup: CDR1 SGHDN, CDR2 FVKESK. The CDR3 totals 17 residues. The CDR3 loop is CASSQKWGSREGDGYTF. The DNA for the CDR3 is TGTGCCAGCAGCCAAAAATGGGGAAGCAGGGAGGGAGATGGCTACACCTTC.

This chain uses TRBV13 with TRBJ1-1; tentatively, D is TRBD1 (6 bases). Germline values: CDR1 PRHDT, CDR2 FYEKMQ (reference sequence). The CDR3 length is 14 residues. V shed 5 bases and J shed 3 bases, with 13 bases lying between them. CDR3 residues: CASSQTGTDTEAFF. CDR3 DNA sequence: TGTGCCAGCAGCCAAACAGGGACCGACACTGAAGCTTTCTTT.

This chain uses TRBV13 with TRBJ1-2; D may be TRBD1 (5 bases). The CDR3 extends over 13 amino acids. The V end lost 0 bases, the J end lost 10 bases, and 12 bases lay between the germline ends. Germline assignment: CDR1 PRHDT and CDR2 FYEKMQ (reference sequence). CDR3 sequence reads: CASSLGGLQDYTF. CDR3 sequence (DNA): TGTGCCAGCAGCTTAGGGGGACTCCAGGACTACACCTTC.

This chain connects TRBV7-3 to TRBJ2-1; tentatively, D is TRBD1 (5 bases). Germline V gene data show CDR1 as SGHTA and CDR2 as FQGTGA. The CDR3 totals 16 residues. V lost 4 bases and J 4 bases, leaving 17 bases between the germline ends. The CDR3 loop reads CASSSTVGARYNEQFF. The CDR3, as DNA: TGTGCCAGCAGCTCCACGGTAGGGGCCCGTTACAATGAGCAGTTCTTC.

The chain has TRBV2 and TRBJ2-7, with D hard to call. This CDR3 has 14 amino acids. From germline, CDR1 is SNHLY and CDR2 FYNNEI. V lost 6 bases and J 3 bases, leaving 15 bases between the germline ends. CDR3: CASSEVPASYEQYF. CDR3 in DNA: TGTGCCAGCAGCGAGGTACCGGCGAGCTACGAGCAGTACTTC.